This TCR beta chain was observed in a study of shared clonotypes between healthy human individuals. CD4+ cells were split into CD45RA+ naive and CD45RA-negative memory subsets. The study's findings and limits: Depth of sequencing was expected to influence donor clonotype sharing. Donor scarcity curtailed the genetic and exposure-history diversity represented herein.

Repertoires were generated with immunoSEQ multiplex PCR, while TCRdb's copy carries only in-frame clones and drops some. The profile shows 2,500,000 or so clones, about 90% of them singletons. CDR1 and CDR2 (germline): SGHDT, YYEEEE. The ends lost 0 bases at V and 3 bases at J; junction bases unmatched: 2. The CDR3 contains 15 residues. Concerning this clone: Its antigen is not known.

The sample taken for sequencing was naive CD4+ T cells from PBMCs. Subset described: CD45RA+ positively selected. The sequence came from a man younger than 30 in good health. Some clones in this sample may be carry-over from other donors' samples. The J gene is TRBJ1-2, the V gene TRBV5-6; 10 bases map to TRBD1. The CDR3 nucleotides read TGTGCCAGCAGCTTGGTGGGACAGGGGCACTATGGCTACACCTTC. This sequence encodes CASSLVGQGHYGYTF. Full variable domain (remainder filled in from reference TRBV5-6 and TRBJ1-2): DAGVTQSPTHLIKTRGQQVTLRCSPKSGHDTVSWYQQALGQGPQFIFQYYEEEERQRGNFPDRFSGHQFPNYSSELNVNALLLGDSALYLCASSLVGQGHYGYTFGSGTRLTVV.